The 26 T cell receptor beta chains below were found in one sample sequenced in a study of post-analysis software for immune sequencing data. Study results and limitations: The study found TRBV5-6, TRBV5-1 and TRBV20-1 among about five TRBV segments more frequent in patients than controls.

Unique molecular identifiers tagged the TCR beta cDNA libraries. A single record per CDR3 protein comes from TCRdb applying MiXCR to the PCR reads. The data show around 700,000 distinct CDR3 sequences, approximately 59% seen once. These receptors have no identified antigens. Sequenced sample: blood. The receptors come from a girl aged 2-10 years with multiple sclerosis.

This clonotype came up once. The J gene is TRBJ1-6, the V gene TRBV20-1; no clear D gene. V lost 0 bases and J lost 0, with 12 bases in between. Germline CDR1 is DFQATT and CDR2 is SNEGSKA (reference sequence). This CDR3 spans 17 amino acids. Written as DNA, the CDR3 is TGCAGTGCTAGAGATGACCAGGCTGGCTCCTATAATTCACCCCTCCACTTT. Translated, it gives CSARDDQAGSYNSPLHF.

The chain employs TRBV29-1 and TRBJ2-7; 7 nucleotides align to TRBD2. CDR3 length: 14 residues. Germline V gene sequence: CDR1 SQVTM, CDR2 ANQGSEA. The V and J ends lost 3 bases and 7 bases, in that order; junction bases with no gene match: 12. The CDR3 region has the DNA TGCAGCGTTGAGAGGACTAGTAGAGACAATGAGCAGTACTTC. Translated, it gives CSVERTSRDNEQYF.

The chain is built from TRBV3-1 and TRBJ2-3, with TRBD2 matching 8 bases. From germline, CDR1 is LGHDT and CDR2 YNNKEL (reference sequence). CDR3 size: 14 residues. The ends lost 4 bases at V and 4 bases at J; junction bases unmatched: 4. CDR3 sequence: CASSRSGSADTQYF. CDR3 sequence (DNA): TGTGCCAGCAGCCGAAGCGGGAGTGCAGATACGCAGTATTTT.

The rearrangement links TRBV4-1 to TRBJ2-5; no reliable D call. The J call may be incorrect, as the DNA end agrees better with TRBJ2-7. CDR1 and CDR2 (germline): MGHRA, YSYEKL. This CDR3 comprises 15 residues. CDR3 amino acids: CASSQDRLPLNEQYF. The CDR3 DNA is TGCGCCAGCAGCCAAGATCGACTTCCCTTGAACGAGCAGTACTTC.

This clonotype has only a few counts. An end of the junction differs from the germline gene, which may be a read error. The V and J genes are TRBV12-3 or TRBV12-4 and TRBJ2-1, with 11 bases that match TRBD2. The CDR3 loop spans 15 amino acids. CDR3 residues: CAGSLTSGVYNEQFF. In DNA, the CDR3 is TGTGCCGGCAGCCTGACTAGCGGGGTATACAATGAGCAGTTCTTC.

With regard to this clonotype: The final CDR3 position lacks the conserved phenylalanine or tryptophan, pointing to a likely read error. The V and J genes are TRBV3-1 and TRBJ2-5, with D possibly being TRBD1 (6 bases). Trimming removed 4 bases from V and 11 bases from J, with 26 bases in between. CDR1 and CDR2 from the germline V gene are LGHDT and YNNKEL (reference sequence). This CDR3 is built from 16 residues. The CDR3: CASSPKTGENYNEQYC. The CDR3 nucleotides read TGTGCCAGCAGCCCCAAGACAGGTGAGAATTACAATGAGCAGTACTGC.

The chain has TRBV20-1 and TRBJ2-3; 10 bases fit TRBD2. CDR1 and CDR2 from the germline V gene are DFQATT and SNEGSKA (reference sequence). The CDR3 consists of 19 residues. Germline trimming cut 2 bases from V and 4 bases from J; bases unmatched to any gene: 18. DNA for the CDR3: TGCAGTGCTAGACCATCAGCTAGCGGGAGCGTGGGCACCTCAGATACGCAGTATTTT. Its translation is CSARPSASGSVGTSDTQYF.

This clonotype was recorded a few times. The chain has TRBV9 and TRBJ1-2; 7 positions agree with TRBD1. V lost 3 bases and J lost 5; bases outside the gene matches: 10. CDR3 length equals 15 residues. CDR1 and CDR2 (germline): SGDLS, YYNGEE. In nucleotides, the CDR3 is TGTGCCAGCAGCGCCGGATCCGGGACAGTATATGGCTACACCTTC. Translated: CASSAGSGTVYGYTF.

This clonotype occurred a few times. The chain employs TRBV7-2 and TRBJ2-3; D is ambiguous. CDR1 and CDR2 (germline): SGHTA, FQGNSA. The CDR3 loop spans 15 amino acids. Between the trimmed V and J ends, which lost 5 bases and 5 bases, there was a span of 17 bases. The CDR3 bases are TGTGCCAGCAGCACCATGGCTAAAACAAGAGATACGCAGTATTTT. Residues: CASSTMAKTRDTQYF.

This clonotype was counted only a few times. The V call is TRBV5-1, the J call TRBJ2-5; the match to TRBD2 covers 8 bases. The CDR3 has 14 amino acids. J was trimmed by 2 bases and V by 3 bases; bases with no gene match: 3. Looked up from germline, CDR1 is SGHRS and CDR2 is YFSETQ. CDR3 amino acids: CASSWKRGQETQYF. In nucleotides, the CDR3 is TGCGCCAGCAGCTGGAAGCGGGGGCAAGAGACCCAGTACTTC.

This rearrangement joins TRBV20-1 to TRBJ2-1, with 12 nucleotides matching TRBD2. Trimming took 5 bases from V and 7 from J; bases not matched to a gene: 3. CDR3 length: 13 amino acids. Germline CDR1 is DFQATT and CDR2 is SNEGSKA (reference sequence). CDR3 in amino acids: CSAWTSGTNEQFF. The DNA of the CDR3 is TGCAGTGCTTGGACTAGCGGGACGAATGAGCAGTTCTTC.

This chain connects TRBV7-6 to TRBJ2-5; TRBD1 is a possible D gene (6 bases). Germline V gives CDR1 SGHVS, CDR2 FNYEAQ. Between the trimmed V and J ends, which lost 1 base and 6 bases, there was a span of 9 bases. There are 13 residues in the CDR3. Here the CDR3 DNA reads TGTGCCAGCAGCTTAGATCAGGGGAAGACCCAGTACTTC. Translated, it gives CASSLDQGKTQYF.

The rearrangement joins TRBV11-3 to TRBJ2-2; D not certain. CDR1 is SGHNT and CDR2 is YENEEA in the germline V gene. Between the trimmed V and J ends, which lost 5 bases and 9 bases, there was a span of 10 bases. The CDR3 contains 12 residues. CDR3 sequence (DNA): TGTGCCAGCAGCCTGGACGGGCGGGAGCTGTTTTTT. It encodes CASSLDGRELFF.

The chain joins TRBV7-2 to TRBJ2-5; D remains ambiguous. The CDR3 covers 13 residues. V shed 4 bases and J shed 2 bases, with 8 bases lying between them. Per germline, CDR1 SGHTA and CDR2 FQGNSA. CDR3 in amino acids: CASSSVEQETQYF. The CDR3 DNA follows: TGTGCCAGCAGCTCAGTAGAGCAAGAGACCCAGTACTTC. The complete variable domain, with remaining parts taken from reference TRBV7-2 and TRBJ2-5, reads GAGVSQSPSNKVTEKGKDVELRCDPISGHTALYWYRQSLGQGLEFLIYFQGNSAPDKSGLPSDRFSAERTGGSVSTLTIQRTQQEDSAVYLCASSSVEQETQYFGPGTRLLVL.

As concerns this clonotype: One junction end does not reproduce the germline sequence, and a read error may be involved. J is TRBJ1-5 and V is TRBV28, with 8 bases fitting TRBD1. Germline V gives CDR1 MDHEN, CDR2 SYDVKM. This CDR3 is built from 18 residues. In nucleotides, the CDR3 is TGTGCTAGCAGCCCTGCACGTCCTCCGGGACAGGGCAATCAGCCCCAGCATTTT. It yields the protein CASSPARPPGQGNQPQHF.

The CDR3 bases are TGTGCCAGCAGTGCCCCGGGACTAGCGGTTCGTGTCACGCAGTATTTT. It encodes CASSAPGLAVRVTQYF. V and J are TRBV2 and TRBJ2-3; 11 bases line up with TRBD2. The CDR3 is made up of 16 amino acids. The germline CDR1 and CDR2 sequences are SNHLY and FYNNEI. With V trimmed by 4 bases and J by 9 bases, 12 bases remained unmatched.

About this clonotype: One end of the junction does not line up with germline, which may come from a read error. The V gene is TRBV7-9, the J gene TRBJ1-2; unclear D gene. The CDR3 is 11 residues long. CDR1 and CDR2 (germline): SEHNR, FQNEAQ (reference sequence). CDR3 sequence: CVSSLTYGYTF. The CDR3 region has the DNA TGTGTCAGCAGCTTGACCTATGGCTACACCTTC. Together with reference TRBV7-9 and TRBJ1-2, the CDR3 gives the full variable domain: DTGVSQNPRHKITKRGQNVTFRCDPISEHNRLYWYRQTLGQGPEFLTYFQNEAQLEKSRLLSDRFSAERPKGSFSTLEIQRTEQGDSAMYLCVSSLTYGYTFGSGTRLTVV.

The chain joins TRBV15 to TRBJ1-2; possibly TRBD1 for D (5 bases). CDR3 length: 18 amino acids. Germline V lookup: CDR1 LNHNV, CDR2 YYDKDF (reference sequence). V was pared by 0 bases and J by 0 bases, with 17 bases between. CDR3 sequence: CATSRDRPGRITNYGYTF. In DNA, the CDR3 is TGTGCCACCAGCAGAGACCGGCCGGGACGGATTACTAACTATGGCTACACCTTC.

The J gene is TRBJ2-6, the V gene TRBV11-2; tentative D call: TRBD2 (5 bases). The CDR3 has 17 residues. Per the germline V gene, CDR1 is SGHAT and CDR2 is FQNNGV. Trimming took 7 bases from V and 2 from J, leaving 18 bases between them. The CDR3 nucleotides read TGTGCCAGCACCGCGGGCAGTTGGGCAACTGGGGCCAACGTCCTGACTTTC. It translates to CASTAGSWATGANVLTF.

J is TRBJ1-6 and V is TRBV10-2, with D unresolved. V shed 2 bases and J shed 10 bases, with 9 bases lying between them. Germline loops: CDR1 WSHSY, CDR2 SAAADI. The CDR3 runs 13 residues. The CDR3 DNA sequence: TGCGCCAGCAGTGAGAGGGCTCCGTCACCCCTCCACTTT. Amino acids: CASSERAPSPLHF.

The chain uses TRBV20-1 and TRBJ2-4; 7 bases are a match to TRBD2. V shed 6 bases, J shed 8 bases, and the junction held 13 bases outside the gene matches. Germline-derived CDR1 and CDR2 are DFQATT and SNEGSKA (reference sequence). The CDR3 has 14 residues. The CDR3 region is CSAPKGGLGDIQYF. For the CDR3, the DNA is TGCAGTGCCCCGAAGGGAGGGCTGGGGGACATTCAGTACTTC.

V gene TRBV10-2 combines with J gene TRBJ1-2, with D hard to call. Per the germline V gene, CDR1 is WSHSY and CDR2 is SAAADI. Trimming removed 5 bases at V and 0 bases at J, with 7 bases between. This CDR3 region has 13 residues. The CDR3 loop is CASSQVANYGYTF. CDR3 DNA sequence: TGCGCCAGCAGTCAAGTAGCTAACTATGGCTACACCTTC.

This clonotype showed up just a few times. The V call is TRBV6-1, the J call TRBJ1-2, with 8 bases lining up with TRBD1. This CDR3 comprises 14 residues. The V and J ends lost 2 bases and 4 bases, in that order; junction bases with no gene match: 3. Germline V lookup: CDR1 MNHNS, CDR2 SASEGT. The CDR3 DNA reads TGTGCCAGCAGTGAATCGGGACAGGCCTATGGCTACACCTTC. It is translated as CASSESGQAYGYTF.

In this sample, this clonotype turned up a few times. CDR3: CASSSGTSSGNEQFF. CDR3 DNA: TGTGCCAGCAGCTCTGGGACTAGTTCCGGCAATGAGCAGTTCTTC. This chain links TRBV7-2 with TRBJ2-1; 8 bases match TRBD2. This CDR3 comprises 15 residues. V lost 4 bases to trimming and J lost 6 bases; unmatched junction nucleotides: 8. Germline CDR1 SGHTA, CDR2 FQGNSA. The full variable domain, in which reference TRBV7-2 and TRBJ2-1 provide the parts outside the CDR3, is GAGVSQSPSNKVTEKGKDVELRCDPISGHTALYWYRQSLGQGLEFLIYFQGNSAPDKSGLPSDRFSAERTGGSVSTLTIQRTQQEDSAVYLCASSSGTSSGNEQFFGPGTRLTVL.

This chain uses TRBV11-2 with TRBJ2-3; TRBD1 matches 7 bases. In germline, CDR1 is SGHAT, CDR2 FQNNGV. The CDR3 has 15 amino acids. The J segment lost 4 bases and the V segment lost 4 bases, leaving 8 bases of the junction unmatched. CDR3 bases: TGTGCCAGCAGCTCCAGACAGGGACAAGCAGATACGCAGTATTTT. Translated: CASSSRQGQADTQYF. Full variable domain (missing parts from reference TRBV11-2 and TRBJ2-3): EAGVAQSPRYKIIEKRQSVAFWCNPISGHATLYWYQQILGQGPKLLIQFQNNGVVDDSQLPKDRFSAERLKGVDSTLKIQPAKLEDSAVYLCASSSRQGQADTQYFGPGTRLTVL.

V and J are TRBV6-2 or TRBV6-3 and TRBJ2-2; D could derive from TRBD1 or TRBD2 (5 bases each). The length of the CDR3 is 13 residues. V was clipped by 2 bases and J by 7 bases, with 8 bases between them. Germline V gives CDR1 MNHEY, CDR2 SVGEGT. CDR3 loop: CASSYRGDGELFF. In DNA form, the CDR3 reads TGTGCCAGCAGTTACAGGGGAGACGGGGAGCTGTTTTTT.